Reported below is one TCR beta chain. The target antigen is unknown. The data were taken from a study of T cell responses to AZD1222 COVID-19 vaccine. Study results and limitations: Seropositivity was recorded at baseline in only six AZD1222 recipients.

This CDR3 is 18 amino acids long. TCRdb's copy holds only in-frame clones and misses some; the assay was immunoSEQ multiplex PCR. The profile shows 150,000 to 200,000 clones, around 90% of them singletons. The chain uses TRBV21-1 and TRBJ2-7. TRBV21-1 is classified as a pseudogene. This receptor was obtained from an adult in good health. Sequencing used peripheral blood, obtained on day 0 of AZD1222 vaccination. Here the CDR3 reads CASRIRPKPGRKSYEQYF. The CDR3 region has the DNA TGTGCCAGCAGAATTCGCCCCAAGCCGGGACGGAAGTCCTACGAGCAGTACTTC.